One sample yielded the 21 T cell receptor beta chains listed below, sequenced in a study of CD8+CD57+ T cells in acquired aplastic anemia (dated by TCRdb to between 2017 and 2018). TCRdb records Illumina HiSeq 2000 as the sequencer. Profiling of TCR beta VDJ combinations and CDR3 sequences used genomic DNA as the template. TCRdb trimmed public reads at Q25 via fastp, called clones via MiXCR and kept in-frame beta chains. All rows with the same CDR3 protein become a single entry with the most common DNA and genes. This sample has over 35,000 distinct CDR3 sequences in its table, and 68% of those were observed once. The top ten hold 23% of the sample. Material for sequencing was sorted CD4+, CD8+, or CD8+CD57+ T cells (not recorded which) from PBMCs. The receptors were sampled from a human donor in good health, serving as a control.

The chain carries TRBV6-1 and TRBJ2-7; perhaps D is TRBD1 or TRBD2 (5 bases each). Germline V gene lookup returns CDR1 MNHNS and CDR2 SASEGT. CDR3 size: 13 residues. Trimming removed 7 bases from V and 5 bases from J, with 15 bases in between. The CDR3 reads CASTNPGSNEQYF. The CDR3, as DNA: TGTGCCAGCACAAATCCAGGGAGCAACGAGCAGTACTTC.

The V gene is TRBV15, the J gene TRBJ1-2, with a weak D call TRBD1 (6 bases). Germline CDR1 and CDR2: LNHNV and YYDKDF (reference sequence). This CDR3 has 14 residues. The V and J ends lost 9 bases and 2 bases respectively, with 16 bases between them. The CDR3 region has the DNA TGTGCCACTGCGGAACCGACAGGAAACTATGGCTACACCTTC. Its translation: CATAEPTGNYGYTF.

V is TRBV10-3 and J is TRBJ1-5; the D gene is possibly TRBD1 (6 bases). Germline V lookup: CDR1 ENHRY, CDR2 SYGVKD. Trimming took off 2 bases at V and 10 bases at J, with 15 bases between the two ends. The CDR3 consists of 14 residues. The CDR3 is CAISERGVGGPQHF. The CDR3 bases are TGTGCCATCAGTGAGAGAGGGGTAGGGGGACCCCAGCATTTT.

V gene TRBV7-9 combines with J gene TRBJ1-2; D is unresolved. Germline lookup yields CDR1 SEHNR and CDR2 FQNEAQ (reference sequence). The CDR3 covers 15 residues. Trimming left V 6 bases short and J 2 bases short, with 16 bases between. CDR3 nucleotide sequence: TGTGCCAGCAGTCCGCTCCCCACCCGGAACTATGGCTACACCTTC. Its protein is CASSPLPTRNYGYTF.

The chain carries TRBV6-5 and TRBJ1-1; weak D call: TRBD1 (5 bases). V was shortened by 4 bases and J by 6 bases, with 24 bases between the two germline ends. This CDR3 spans 17 amino acids. Germline values: CDR1 MNHEY, CDR2 SVGAGI. This chain's CDR3 is CASSSPSAGRAGPEAFF. The CDR3 DNA sequence: TGTGCCAGCAGTTCACCCTCCGCGGGGCGGGCAGGGCCTGAAGCTTTCTTT.

The chain recombines TRBV19 with TRBJ1-2, with 7 bases lining up with TRBD1. The J segment lost 2 bases and the V segment lost 7 bases, leaving 10 bases of the junction unmatched. The CDR3 is 15 residues long. CDR1 and CDR2 (germline): LNHDA, SQIVND (reference sequence). For the CDR3, the DNA is TGTGCCAGTATGTGGGACAGCCACTACAACTATGGCTACACCTTC. The encoded protein is CASMWDSHYNYGYTF. The complete variable domain, with remaining parts taken from reference TRBV19 and TRBJ1-2, reads DGGITQSPKYLFRKEGQNVTLSCEQNLNHDAMYWYRQDPGQGLRLIYYSQIVNDFQKGDIAEGYSVSREKKESFPLTVTSAQKNPTAFYLCASMWDSHYNYGYTFGSGTRLTVV.

The genes are TRBV10-3 and TRBJ2-5; 9 bases agree with TRBD1. Germline V gene lookup returns CDR1 ENHRY and CDR2 SYGVKD. The junction had 5 bases not matched to a gene; V was cut back by 10 bases and J by 5 bases. The CDR3 sequence is 12 residues long. The DNA of the CDR3 is TGTGCCACCCGACAGGGGGAGGAGACCCAGTACTTC. Amino acids: CATRQGEETQYF.

V gene TRBV7-3 combines with J gene TRBJ1-1; weak D call: TRBD1 (5 bases). The CDR3 spans 13 residues. The V end lost 2 bases, the J end lost 7 bases, and 11 bases lay between the germline ends. Germline CDR1 SGHTA, CDR2 FQGTGA. This CDR3 is CASSLYAGGEAFF. The CDR3 nucleotides are TGTGCCAGCAGCTTATACGCCGGGGGTGAAGCTTTCTTT.

The chain recombines TRBV9 with TRBJ2-7, with 7 bases lining up with TRBD2. Germline V gene lookup returns CDR1 SGDLS and CDR2 YYNGEE. V shed 4 bases, J shed 2 bases, and the junction held 3 bases outside the gene matches. CDR3 length equals 13 residues. CDR3 protein: CASSTGGTYEQYF. The CDR3 nucleotides read TGTGCCAGCAGCACCGGGGGGACCTACGAGCAGTACTTC.

The chain combines TRBV7-8 with TRBJ2-7, with D uncertain. Trimming removed 0 bases from V and 1 base from J, with 4 bases in between. This CDR3 is built from 13 residues. Germline V gene sequence: CDR1 SGHVS, CDR2 FQNEAQ. This CDR3 reads CASSLAESYEQYF. The CDR3 DNA sequence: TGTGCCAGCAGCTTAGCAGAGTCCTACGAGCAGTACTTC.

This clonotype was seen many times. This may be a read error: a much more frequent sequence differs by one nucleotide. This chain connects TRBV7-7 to TRBJ2-7, with D perhaps matching TRBD2 (7 bases). Germline V CDR1 and CDR2: SSHAT, FNYEAQ (reference sequence). The CDR3 covers 14 residues. CDR3 residues: CASSPGRGAYEQYF. The CDR3, as DNA: TGTGCTAGCAGCCCCGGACGGGGGGCTTACGAGCAGTACTTC.

There are a few counts of this clonotype. The chain is built from TRBV10-3 and TRBJ2-2; D may be TRBD1 (5 bases). The CDR3 has 15 amino acids. In germline, CDR1 is ENHRY, CDR2 SYGVKD. Deletions cut 0 bases from V and 5 bases from J, with 10 bases between. CDR3 coding DNA: TGTGCCATCAGTGAGTCTCTTAAGGGGACCGGGGAGCTGTTTTTT. Its protein product is CAISESLKGTGELFF.

The rearrangement links TRBV25-1 to TRBJ2-1, with 13 bases lining up with TRBD2. Germline V gene sequence: CDR1 MGHDK, CDR2 SYGVNS. The V gene end was trimmed by 4 bases and the J gene end by 4 bases; junction bases not matched to a gene: 4. The CDR3 is 16 amino acids. CDR3 sequence (DNA): TGTGCCAGCAGTGGGTGGACTAGCGGGAGTTACAATGAGCAGTTCTTC. Amino acid sequence: CASSGWTSGSYNEQFF.

With respect to this clonotype: One end of the junction varies from germline; a read error may be responsible. V usage is TRBV7-2 and J usage is TRBJ1-1; 8 bases are a match to TRBD1. Germline V gene data show CDR1 as SGHTA and CDR2 as FQGNSA. This CDR3 region has 13 residues. The DNA for the CDR3 is TGTGCCAGCAGATTAGGACAGGGCACTGAAGCTTTCTTT. This codes for CASRLGQGTEAFF.

This clonotype is termed medium-sized. This sequence joins TRBV29-1 and TRBJ2-2; no clear D gene. Germline V gene sequence: CDR1 SQVTM, CDR2 ANQGSEA. The CDR3 contains 14 residues. V lost 4 bases and J lost 7, with 16 bases in between. CDR3 sequence (DNA): TGCAGCGTTGTGGGGTTTGGACCTGGCGGGGAGCTGTTTTTT. Protein sequence: CSVVGFGPGGELFF.

The chain uses TRBV7-2 and TRBJ2-3; D call uncertain. Germline V gives CDR1 SGHTA, CDR2 FQGNSA. The CDR3 runs to 13 residues. Between the trimmed V and J ends, which lost 5 bases and 5 bases, there was a span of 11 bases. CDR3 DNA sequence: TGTGCCAGCAGCCAACTGGACCAAGATACGCAGTATTTT. It is translated as CASSQLDQDTQYF. The variable domain in full, completed from reference TRBV7-2 and TRBJ2-3, reads GAGVSQSPSNKVTEKGKDVELRCDPISGHTALYWYRQSLGQGLEFLIYFQGNSAPDKSGLPSDRFSAERTGGSVSTLTIQRTQQEDSAVYLCASSQLDQDTQYFGPGTRLTVL.

CDR3 amino acids: CATIRGGEYNEQFF. CDR3 DNA sequence: TGTGCCACCATCCGCGGGGGGGAGTACAATGAGCAGTTCTTC. This rearrangement joins TRBV15 to TRBJ2-1, with 9 nucleotides matching TRBD2. This CDR3 region has 14 residues. Germline V gene sequence: CDR1 LNHNV, CDR2 YYDKDF (reference sequence). V trimming: 7 bases; J trimming: 4 bases; junction bases outside the gene matches: 5.

This chain joins TRBV16 and TRBJ2-5; TRBD1 matches 8 bases. CDR1 KGHSY and CDR2 FQNENV come from the germline V gene. CDR3 size: 14 residues. With V trimmed by 6 bases and J by 3 bases, 6 bases remained unmatched. For the CDR3, the DNA is TGTGCCAGCAGACGGACAGGGAGGAAAGAGACCCAGTACTTC. It is translated as CASRRTGRKETQYF.

This clonotype was seen at least ten times. The gene calls are TRBV20-1 and TRBJ2-7, with D maybe TRBD2 (7 bases). Germline loops: CDR1 DFQATT, CDR2 SNEGSKA (reference sequence). This CDR3 contains 14 residues. Trimming removed 3 bases from V and 3 bases from J, with 15 bases in between. CDR3 loop: CSASSGQRDYEQYF. In nucleotides, the CDR3 is TGCAGTGCTAGTTCCGGACAGCGGGACTACGAGCAGTACTTC.

In regard to this clonotype: Germline is not matched at one junction end, which may reflect a read error. This chain connects TRBV29-1 to TRBJ2-7; 12 bases align to TRBD1. This CDR3 is 15 amino acids long. Looked up from germline, CDR1 is SQVTM and CDR2 is ANQGSEA. This chain's CDR3 is CSVGIAGQGAYERYF. CDR3 coding DNA: TGCAGCGTTGGGATCGCGGGACAGGGGGCCTACGAGCGGTACTTC.

This clonotype is medium-sized. V gene TRBV4-2 combines with J gene TRBJ1-6; TRBD1 aligns across 8 bases. J was trimmed by 8 bases and V by 0 bases; bases with no gene match: 3. The CDR3 loop spans 15 amino acids. CDR1 LGHNA and CDR2 YNFKEQ come from the germline V gene. The CDR3, as DNA: TGTGCCAGCAGCCAAGACGGACAGGGATATTCACCCCTCCACTTT. It translates to CASSQDGQGYSPLHF.